These 18 T cell receptor beta chains were sequenced from one sample in a study of CD8 T cells in ankylosing spondylitis. Whole-study findings and limits: What seemed typical of ankylosing spondylitis blood was a TCR beta motif built from fewer than ten highly homologous variants.

No cognate antigen is known for these TCRs. TCRdb reprocessed the 5' RACE reads via MiXCR and lists one record per CDR3 protein. The data show about 200,000 distinct CDR3 sequences, with 5.5% to 7.5% seen just once and approximately 15% held by the top ten. Sequenced material: blood, either unsorted or a sorted T cell fraction (not recorded which). Receptor source: a male donor with ankylosing spondylitis.

This chain connects TRBV29-1 to TRBJ2-1; 7 positions agree with TRBD1. V lost 7 bases and J lost 2; bases outside the gene matches: 8. The CDR3 is 14 residues long. Looked up from germline, CDR1 is SQVTM and CDR2 is ANQGSEA. CDR3 DNA: TGCAGCGCACGACAGGACAGGACCTACAATGAGCAGTTCTTC. Translation: CSARQDRTYNEQFF.

This clonotype is a singleton in its sample. This may stem from a read error, because a much larger clone lies one nucleotide away. Since the CDR3 does not end with the conserved phenylalanine or tryptophan, this likely comes from a read error. The chain employs TRBV15 and TRBJ2-7; D is unresolved. CDR3 size: 14 residues. V lost 2 bases to trimming and J lost 3 bases, with 11 bases between them. CDR1 is LNHNV, CDR2 YYDKDF, per germline (reference sequence). The CDR3 DNA reads as TGTGCCACCAGCAGAACCGAGACCTTCTACGAGCAGTACCTC. Its translation is CATSRTETFYEQYL.

This clonotype occurred many times. V gene TRBV27 combines with J gene TRBJ1-2; D is unresolved. The CDR3 covers 13 residues. Per the germline V gene, CDR1 is MNHEY and CDR2 is SMNVEV (reference sequence). V lost 0 bases and J 6 bases, leaving 8 bases between the germline ends. The CDR3 region is CASSLSIQNGYTF. CDR3 sequence (DNA): TGTGCCAGCAGTTTATCGATCCAAAATGGCTACACCTTC.

Many counts were recorded for this clonotype. This chain uses TRBV9 with TRBJ2-2; weak D call: TRBD1 (5 bases). The V end lost 0 bases, the J end lost 7 bases, and 10 bases lay between the germline ends. This CDR3 has 14 residues. Germline V gene sequence: CDR1 SGDLS, CDR2 YYNGEE. The CDR3 sequence is CASSVGGTGGELFF. In DNA form, the CDR3 reads TGTGCCAGCAGCGTAGGGGGAACAGGCGGGGAGCTGTTTTTT.

This clonotype showed up many times. The chain joins TRBV5-1 to TRBJ1-2, with 8 bases identical to TRBD1. J lost 6 bases, V lost 1 base, and 5 bases had no gene match. From germline, CDR1 is SGHRS and CDR2 YFSETQ. The CDR3 length is 14 residues. Here the CDR3 DNA reads TGCGCCAGCAGCTTGTCAGGGGGCGACCATGGCTACACCTTC. It encodes CASSLSGGDHGYTF.

This clonotype came up a few times. The chain carries TRBV6-1 and TRBJ1-2; D not resolved. Trimming took 5 bases from V and 1 from J, leaving 8 bases between them. The CDR3 spans 13 residues. Germline-derived CDR1 and CDR2 are MNHNS and SASEGT. CDR3 sequence reads: CASSRSFNYGYTF. CDR3 nucleotide sequence: TGTGCCAGCAGTCGTTCCTTTAACTATGGCTACACCTTC.

The chain uses TRBV7-9 and TRBJ1-5; tentative D call: TRBD1 (5 bases). The CDR3 is 15 amino acids. With 8 bases removed from V and 0 bases from J, the gap between germline ends came to 14 bases. Germline-derived CDR1 and CDR2 are SEHNR and FQNEAQ (reference sequence). DNA of the CDR3: TGTGCCAGCGGACTGGGGGGTAGTAGCAATCAGCCCCAGCATTTT. Its protein is CASGLGGSSNQPQHF.

This clonotype was found many times. J is TRBJ1-2 and V is TRBV9; D remains unclear. The CDR3 is made up of 15 amino acids. Germline V gene data show CDR1 as SGDLS and CDR2 as YYNGEE. V lost 4 bases and J lost 0, with 13 bases in between. CDR3 nucleotide sequence: TGTGCCAGCAGCCCCGCAGTGGGAGCTAACTATGGCTACACCTTC. This sequence encodes CASSPAVGANYGYTF.

In this sample, this clonotype turned up many times. The rearrangement links TRBV9 to TRBJ2-1; TRBD2 aligns across 10 bases. Germline CDR1 is SGDLS and CDR2 is YYNGEE. V was pared by 4 bases and J by 4 bases, with 2 bases of the junction left unmatched. The CDR3 has 14 amino acids. The CDR3 here is CASSRTSGYNEQFF. The CDR3 DNA sequence: TGTGCCAGCAGCAGGACTAGCGGTTACAATGAGCAGTTCTTC.

This clonotype was counted at least ten times. CDR3 sequence (DNA): TGTGCCAGCAGTAACTCCGGGACAGGCCCCTACGAGCAGTACTTC. Its translation: CASSNSGTGPYEQYF. The chain combines TRBV27 with TRBJ2-7; 8 bases align to TRBD1. CDR3 length: 15 residues. Trimming removed 5 bases from V and 2 bases from J; junction bases left unmatched: 8. Germline CDR1 and CDR2: MNHEY and SMNVEV (reference sequence).

In this sample, this clonotype turned up many times. The rearrangement joins TRBV4-1 to TRBJ2-7, with TRBD1 as a possible D gene (6 bases). V was shortened by 1 base and J by 4 bases, with 14 bases between the two germline ends. Germline CDR1 and CDR2: MGHRA and YSYEKL. CDR3 length: 15 amino acids. The CDR3 DNA reads TGCGCCAGCAGCCAAGTGTACAGGGTGGGGTACGAGCAGTACTTC. Translation: CASSQVYRVGYEQYF.

This clonotype was seen many times. The rearrangement links TRBV27 to TRBJ2-1; a possible D gene is TRBD1 (5 bases). The CDR3 totals 15 residues. With 3 bases removed from V and 6 bases from J, the gap between germline ends came to 15 bases. In germline, CDR1 is MNHEY, CDR2 SMNVEV (reference sequence). The CDR3 nucleotides read TGTGCCAGCAGTTTCCGAGACAGATACCCCAATGAGCAGTTCTTC. Translated, it gives CASSFRDRYPNEQFF.

There are many counts of this clonotype. The chain is built from TRBV27 and TRBJ1-5, with 7 bases lining up with TRBD1. The V gene's germline CDR1 is MNHEY and CDR2 SMNVEV (reference sequence). The V segment lost 6 bases and the J segment 6 bases; nucleotides outside the gene matches: 11. The CDR3 length is 15 residues. This CDR3 is CASSPGTARGQPQHF. The CDR3 DNA reads as TGTGCCAGCAGCCCCGGGACAGCCCGCGGTCAGCCCCAGCATTTT.

The chain is built from TRBV29-1 and TRBJ2-2; perhaps D is TRBD1 or TRBD2 (5 bases each). The V gene lost 6 bases and the J gene lost 4 bases, with 15 bases spanning the gap. Germline CDR1 reads SQVTM; CDR2 reads ANQGSEA. The CDR3 runs to 14 residues. CDR3 coding DNA: TGCAGCGTAGGACGGGACCACGGCACCGGGGAGCTGTTTTTT. Its translation is CSVGRDHGTGELFF.

This clonotype was seen at least ten times. The V call is TRBV29-1, the J call TRBJ1-2, with D maybe TRBD1 (6 bases). From germline, CDR1 is SQVTM and CDR2 ANQGSEA. The CDR3 length is 14 residues. V lost 6 bases, J lost 2 bases, and 16 bases lay in between. This CDR3 is CSVPWGGENYGYTF. The CDR3 DNA is TGCAGCGTCCCGTGGGGGGGCGAAAACTATGGCTACACCTTC.

In this sample, this clonotype turned up many times. The genes are TRBV7-9 and TRBJ1-1, with D perhaps matching TRBD1 (5 bases). CDR1 SEHNR and CDR2 FQNEAQ come from the germline V gene (reference sequence). Trimming took off 5 bases at V and 10 bases at J, with 14 bases between the two ends. The CDR3 has 12 amino acids. CDR3 in DNA: TGTGCCAGCAGCCAAGGGACTGGTGGAGCTTTCTTT. Translation gives CASSQGTGGAFF.

In this sample, this clonotype turned up many times. The chain has TRBV24-1 and TRBJ1-2; TRBD1 agrees at 9 bases. Germline V gene data show CDR1 as KGHDR and CDR2 as SFDVKD. The CDR3 runs 15 residues. The trim removed 4 bases at V and 3 bases at J, leaving 5 bases unmatched. The CDR3, as DNA: TGTGCCACCAGTGACCACCGGACAGGGGACTATGGCTACACCTTC. This gives the protein CATSDHRTGDYGYTF.

V is TRBV7-6 and J is TRBJ2-7; 7 nucleotides agree with TRBD1. Germline lookup yields CDR1 SGHVS and CDR2 FNYEAQ. With V trimmed by 5 bases and J by 0 bases, 7 bases remained unmatched. The CDR3 runs 15 residues. The CDR3 sequence is CASSHGTASSYEQYF. The CDR3 DNA reads TGTGCCAGCAGCCACGGGACAGCCAGCTCCTACGAGCAGTACTTC.